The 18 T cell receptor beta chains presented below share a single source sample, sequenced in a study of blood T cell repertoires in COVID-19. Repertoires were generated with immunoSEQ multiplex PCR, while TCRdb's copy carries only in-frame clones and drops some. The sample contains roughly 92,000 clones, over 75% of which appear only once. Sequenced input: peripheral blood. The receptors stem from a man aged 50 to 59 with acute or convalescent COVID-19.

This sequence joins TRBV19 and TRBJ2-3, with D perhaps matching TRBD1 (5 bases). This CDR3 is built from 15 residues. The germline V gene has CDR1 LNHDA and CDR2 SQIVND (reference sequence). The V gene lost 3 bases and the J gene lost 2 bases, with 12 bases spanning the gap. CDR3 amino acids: CASSIFEDNTDTQYF. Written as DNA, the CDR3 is TGTGCCAGTAGTATCTTTGAGGACAACACAGATACGCAGTATTTT.

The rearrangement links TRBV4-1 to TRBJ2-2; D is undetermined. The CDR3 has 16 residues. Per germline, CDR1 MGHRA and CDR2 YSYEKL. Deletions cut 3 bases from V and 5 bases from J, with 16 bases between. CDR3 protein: CASSHLTPRNTGELFF. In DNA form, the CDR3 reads TGCGCCAGCAGCCACCTTACCCCGAGGAATACCGGGGAGCTGTTTTTT.

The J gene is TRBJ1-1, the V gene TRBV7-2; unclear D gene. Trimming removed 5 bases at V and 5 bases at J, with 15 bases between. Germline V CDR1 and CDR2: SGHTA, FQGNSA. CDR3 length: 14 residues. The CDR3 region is CASSTRKEETEAFF. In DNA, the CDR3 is TGTGCCAGCAGCACGCGGAAGGAAGAAACTGAAGCTTTCTTT.

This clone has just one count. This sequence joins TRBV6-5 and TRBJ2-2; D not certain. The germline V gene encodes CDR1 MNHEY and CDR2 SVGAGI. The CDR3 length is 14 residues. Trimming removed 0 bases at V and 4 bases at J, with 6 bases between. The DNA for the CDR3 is TGTGCCAGCAGTTACTCACGGTTCACCGGGGAGCTGTTTTTT. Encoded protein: CASSYSRFTGELFF.

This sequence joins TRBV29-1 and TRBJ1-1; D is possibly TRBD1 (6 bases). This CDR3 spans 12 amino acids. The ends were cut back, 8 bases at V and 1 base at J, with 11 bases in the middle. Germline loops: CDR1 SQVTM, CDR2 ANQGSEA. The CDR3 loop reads CSMGHPNTEAFF. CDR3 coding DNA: TGCAGCATGGGACACCCGAACACTGAAGCTTTCTTT.

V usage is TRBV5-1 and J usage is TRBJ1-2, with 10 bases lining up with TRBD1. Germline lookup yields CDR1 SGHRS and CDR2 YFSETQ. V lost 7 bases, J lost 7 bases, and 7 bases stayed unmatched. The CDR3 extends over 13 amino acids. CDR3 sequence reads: CASSTGGGSGYTF. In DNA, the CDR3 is TGCGCCAGCTCGACAGGGGGCGGGAGTGGCTACACCTTC. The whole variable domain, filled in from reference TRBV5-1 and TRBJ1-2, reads KAGVTQTPRYLIKTRGQQVTLSCSPISGHRSVSWYQQTPGQGLQFLFEYFSETQRNKGNFPGRFSGRQFSNSRSEMNVSTLELGDSALYLCASSTGGGSGYTFGSGTRLTVV.

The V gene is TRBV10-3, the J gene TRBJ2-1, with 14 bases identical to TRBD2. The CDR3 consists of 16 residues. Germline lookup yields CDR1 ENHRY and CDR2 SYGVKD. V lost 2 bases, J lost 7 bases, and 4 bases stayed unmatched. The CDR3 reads CAISEPGLAGVNEQFF. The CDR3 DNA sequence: TGTGCCATCAGTGAGCCGGGACTAGCGGGAGTTAATGAGCAGTTCTTC.

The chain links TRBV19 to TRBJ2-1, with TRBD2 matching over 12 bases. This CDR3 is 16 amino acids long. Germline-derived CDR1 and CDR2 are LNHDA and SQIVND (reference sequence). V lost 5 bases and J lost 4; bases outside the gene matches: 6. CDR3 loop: CASSVLAGGGYNEQFF. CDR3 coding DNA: TGTGCCAGTAGTGTACTAGCGGGAGGCGGTTACAATGAGCAGTTCTTC.

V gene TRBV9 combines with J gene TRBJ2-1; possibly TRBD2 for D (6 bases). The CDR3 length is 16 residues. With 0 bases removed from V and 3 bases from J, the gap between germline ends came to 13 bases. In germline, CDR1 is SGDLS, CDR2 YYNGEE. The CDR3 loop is CASSVAGAGHYNEQFF. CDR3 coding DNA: TGTGCCAGCAGCGTAGCTGGAGCGGGCCACTACAATGAGCAGTTCTTC.

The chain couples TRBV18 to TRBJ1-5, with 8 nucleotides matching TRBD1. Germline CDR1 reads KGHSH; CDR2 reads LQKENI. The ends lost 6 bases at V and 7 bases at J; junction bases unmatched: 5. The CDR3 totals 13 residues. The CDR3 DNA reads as TGTGCCAGCTCTGAAGACAGGGGACAGCCCCAGCATTTT. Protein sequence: CASSEDRGQPQHF.

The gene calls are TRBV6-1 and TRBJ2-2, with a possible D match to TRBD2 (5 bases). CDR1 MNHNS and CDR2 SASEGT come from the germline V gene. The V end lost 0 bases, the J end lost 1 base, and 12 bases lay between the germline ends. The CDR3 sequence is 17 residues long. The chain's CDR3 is CASSEASAVLNTGELFF. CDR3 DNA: TGTGCCAGCAGTGAAGCCTCAGCGGTTCTGAACACCGGGGAGCTGTTTTTT.

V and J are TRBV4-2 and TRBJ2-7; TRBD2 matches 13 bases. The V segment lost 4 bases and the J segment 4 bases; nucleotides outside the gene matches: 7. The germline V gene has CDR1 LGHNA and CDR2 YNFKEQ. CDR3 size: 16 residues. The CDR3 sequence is CASSLTGTSGIYEQYF. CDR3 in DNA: TGTGCCAGCAGCCTTACCGGGACTAGCGGGATTTACGAGCAGTACTTC.

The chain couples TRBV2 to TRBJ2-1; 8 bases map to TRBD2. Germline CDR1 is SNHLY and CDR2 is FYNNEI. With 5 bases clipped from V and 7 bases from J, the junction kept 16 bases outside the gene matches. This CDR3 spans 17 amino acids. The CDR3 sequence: CASSSRTSPWGGNEQFF. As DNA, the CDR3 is TGTGCCAGCAGTTCCCGGACTAGCCCCTGGGGAGGGAATGAGCAGTTCTTC.

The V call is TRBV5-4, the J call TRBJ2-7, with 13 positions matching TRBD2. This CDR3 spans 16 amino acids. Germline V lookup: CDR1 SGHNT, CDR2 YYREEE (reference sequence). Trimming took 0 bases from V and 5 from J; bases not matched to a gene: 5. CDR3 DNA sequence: TGTGCCAGCAGCTTGGCCGGACTAGCGGGAGAACACGAGCAGTACTTC. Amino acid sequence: CASSLAGLAGEHEQYF.

CDR3 bases: TGTGCCAGTAGGGGTACGACAGGGCTGGTCACTGAAGCTTTCTTT. Translated, it gives CASRGTTGLVTEAFF. The chain couples TRBV19 to TRBJ1-1; 7 positions match TRBD1. This CDR3 spans 15 amino acids. Per the germline V gene, CDR1 is LNHDA and CDR2 is SQIVND (reference sequence). Trimming at V came to 6 bases and at J to 4 bases, leaving 11 bases not matched to a gene.

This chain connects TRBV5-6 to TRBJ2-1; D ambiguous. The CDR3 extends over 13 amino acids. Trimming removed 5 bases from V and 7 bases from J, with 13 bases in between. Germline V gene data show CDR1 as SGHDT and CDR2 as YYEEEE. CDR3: CASSRQALNEQFF. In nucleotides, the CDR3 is TGTGCCAGCAGTCGCCAGGCGTTGAATGAGCAGTTCTTC.

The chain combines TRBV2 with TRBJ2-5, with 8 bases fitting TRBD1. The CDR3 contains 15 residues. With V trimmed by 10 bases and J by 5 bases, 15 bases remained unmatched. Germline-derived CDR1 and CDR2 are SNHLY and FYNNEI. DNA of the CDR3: TGTGCCACTTCAACAACAGGGGGATACTTCGAGACCCAGTACTTC. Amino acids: CATSTTGGYFETQYF.

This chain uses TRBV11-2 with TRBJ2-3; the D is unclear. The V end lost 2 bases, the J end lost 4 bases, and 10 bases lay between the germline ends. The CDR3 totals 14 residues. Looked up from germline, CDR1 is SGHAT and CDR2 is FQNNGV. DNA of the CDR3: TGTGCCAGCAGCTTACAGATTATCGCAGATACGCAGTATTTT. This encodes CASSLQIIADTQYF.